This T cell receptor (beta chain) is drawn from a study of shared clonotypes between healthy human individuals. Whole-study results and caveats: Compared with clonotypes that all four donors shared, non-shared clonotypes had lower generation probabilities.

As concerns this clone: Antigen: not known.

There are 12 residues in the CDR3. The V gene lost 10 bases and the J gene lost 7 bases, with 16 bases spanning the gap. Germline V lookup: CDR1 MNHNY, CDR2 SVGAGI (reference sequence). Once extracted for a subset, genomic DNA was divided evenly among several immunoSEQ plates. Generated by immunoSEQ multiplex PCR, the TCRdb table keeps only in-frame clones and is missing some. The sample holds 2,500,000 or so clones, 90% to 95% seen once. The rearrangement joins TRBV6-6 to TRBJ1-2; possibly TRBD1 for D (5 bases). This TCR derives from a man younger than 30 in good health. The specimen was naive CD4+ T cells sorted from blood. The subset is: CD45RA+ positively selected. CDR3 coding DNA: TGTGCCACCCTCCTCCGGGGGGGTGGCTACACCTTC. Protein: CATLLRGGGYTF.